The 19 T cell receptor beta chains reported below all come from one sample, sequenced in a study of regulatory T cells in long-lasting Graves disease. Arm-PCR of CDR3 regions with iRepertoire HTBI primers generated TCR beta libraries. TCRdb recomputed calls from the multiplex PCR reads with MiXCR, one row per CDR3 protein. The top ten hold around 12% of the sample, which has about 460,000 distinct CDR3 sequences, around a fifth seen once. Time point given: persistent/refractory GD, antithyroid drugs over 5 years with positive TRAb. PBMCs were the source of the RNA used for TCR sequencing. This specimen was peripheral blood mononuclear cells (PBMCs), taken when the disease was refractory, from a patient treated with antithyroid drugs. Receptors were obtained from a female donor with Graves disease.

This clonotype was detected many times. The chain joins TRBV2 to TRBJ1-2; D not certain. Deletions cut 3 bases from V and 3 bases from J, with 8 bases between. Germline V gene lookup returns CDR1 SNHLY and CDR2 FYNNEI. The CDR3 spans 13 residues. The CDR3 DNA reads TGTGCCAGCAGTGATAGCTCGCACTATGGCTACACCTTC. Translating it yields CASSDSSHYGYTF.

This clonotype has a handful of counts. The chain is built from TRBV24-1 and TRBJ1-6, with D possibly being TRBD1 (5 bases). V was pared by 3 bases and J by 11 bases, with 16 bases between. This CDR3 region has 15 residues. Germline CDR1 KGHDR, CDR2 SFDVKD. In DNA, the CDR3 is TGTGCCACCAGTGATCCAGGACACCCTAGAGCACCCCTCCACTTT. It is translated as CATSDPGHPRAPLHF.

To note about this clonotype: One base away lies a much larger clone, so this may be a sequencing read error. CDR3 nucleotide sequence: TGTGCCAGCAAGCCTTCGAACACTGAAGCTCTCTTT. This encodes CASKPSNTEALF. The chain recombines TRBV6-2 or TRBV6-3 with TRBJ1-1; D gene uncertain. This CDR3 region has 12 residues. Germline CDR1 reads MNHEY; CDR2 reads SVGEGT.

The chain uses TRBV6-1 and TRBJ1-6; D remains unclear. Germline loops: CDR1 MNHNS, CDR2 SASEGT. The CDR3 spans 13 residues. The V and J ends lost 6 bases and 7 bases respectively, with 10 bases between them. The CDR3 spells CASRRAENSPLHF. In nucleotides, the CDR3 is TGTGCCAGCAGACGGGCCGAAAATTCACCCCTCCACTTT.

V is TRBV5-1 and J is TRBJ2-3; D unresolved. The CDR3 loop spans 13 amino acids. Per the germline V gene, CDR1 is SGHRS and CDR2 is YFSETQ. Trimming took 2 bases from V and 2 from J, leaving 6 bases between them. The CDR3 sequence is CASSFYTTDTQYF. CDR3 DNA sequence: TGCGCCAGCAGCTTTTACACCACAGATACGCAGTATTTT.

V and J are TRBV30 and TRBJ2-4; D is perhaps TRBD1 or TRBD2 (7 bases each). The CDR3 has 16 residues. The V gene lost 5 bases and the J gene lost 0 bases, with 17 bases spanning the gap. Germline V gives CDR1 GTSNPN, CDR2 SVGIG (reference sequence). This CDR3 is CAWQLQGGLAKNIQYF. CDR3 in DNA: TGTGCCTGGCAGCTGCAGGGGGGGCTAGCCAAAAACATTCAGTACTTC.

The chain uses TRBV19 and TRBJ1-2; D gene ambiguous. The length of the CDR3 is 15 residues. In germline, CDR1 is LNHDA, CDR2 SQIVND (reference sequence). V was trimmed by 5 bases and J by 0 bases, leaving 13 bases between them. In DNA, the CDR3 is TGTGCCAGTAGTGTGGACGGCGTTTCTAACTATGGCTACACCTTC. This encodes CASSVDGVSNYGYTF. Using reference TRBV19 and TRBJ1-2 for the parts outside the CDR3, the full variable domain is DGGITQSPKYLFRKEGQNVTLSCEQNLNHDAMYWYRQDPGQGLRLIYYSQIVNDFQKGDIAEGYSVSREKKESFPLTVTSAQKNPTAFYLCASSVDGVSNYGYTFGSGTRLTVV.

This clonotype was recorded at least ten times. The chain combines TRBV28 with TRBJ1-1; D is uncertain. The ends were cut back, 5 bases at V and 4 bases at J, with 8 bases in the middle. Germline CDR1 reads MDHEN; CDR2 reads SYDVKM. This CDR3 is 12 amino acids long. Here the CDR3 reads CASSAWATEAFF. Here the CDR3 DNA reads TGTGCCAGCAGTGCTTGGGCCACTGAAGCTTTCTTT. Complete variable domain (other parts from reference TRBV28 and TRBJ1-1): DVKVTQSSRYLVKRTGEKVFLECVQDMDHENMFWYRQDPGLGLRLIYFSYDVKMKEKGDIPEGYSVSREKKERFSLILESASTNQTSMYLCASSAWATEAFFGQGTRLTVV.

This clonotype has a count of ten or more. This rearrangement joins TRBV25-1 to TRBJ2-7; 7 bases map to TRBD1. Germline-derived CDR1 and CDR2 are MGHDK and SYGVNS. The J segment lost 2 bases and the V segment lost 5 bases, leaving 9 bases of the junction unmatched. The CDR3 loop spans 15 amino acids. The CDR3 nucleotides are TGTGCCAGCAGTATCCACAGGGGATTAACCTACGAGCAGTACTTC. Encoded protein: CASSIHRGLTYEQYF.

This clonotype came up a few times. A much more abundant neighbour one base away suggests this may be a read error. V usage is TRBV10-3 and J usage is TRBJ1-2; D ambiguous. This CDR3 contains 13 residues. Trimming took 3 bases from V and 3 from J, leaving 8 bases between them. Germline values: CDR1 ENHRY, CDR2 SYGVKD. The CDR3 is CAISEIRDYGYTF. The DNA of the CDR3 is TGTGCCATCAGTGAAATAAGGGACTATGGCTACACCTTC.

This clonotype was counted at least ten times. The chain uses TRBV28 and TRBJ1-1; 11 nucleotides line up with TRBD1. The CDR3 consists of 16 residues. The V gene end was trimmed by 5 bases and the J gene end by 2 bases; junction bases not matched to a gene: 7. Germline V gene sequence: CDR1 MDHEN, CDR2 SYDVKM. The CDR3 loop is CASSHGQGAGNTEAFF. The DNA of the CDR3 is TGTGCCAGCAGTCACGGACAGGGGGCCGGAAACACTGAAGCTTTCTTT.

This rearrangement joins TRBV19 to TRBJ1-2; possibly TRBD1 for D (5 bases). This CDR3 is built from 12 residues. Germline-derived CDR1 and CDR2 are LNHDA and SQIVND (reference sequence). V gave up 9 bases and J gave up 8 bases, with 16 bases separating them. CDR3 residues: CASLTDSKGYTF. The CDR3 region has the DNA TGTGCCAGCTTAACAGACAGCAAGGGCTACACCTTC. The whole variable domain, filled in from reference TRBV19 and TRBJ1-2, reads DGGITQSPKYLFRKEGQNVTLSCEQNLNHDAMYWYRQDPGQGLRLIYYSQIVNDFQKGDIAEGYSVSREKKESFPLTVTSAQKNPTAFYLCASLTDSKGYTFGSGTRLTVV.

This clonotype was seen more than once but under ten times. The J gene is TRBJ2-2, the V gene TRBV27, with 9 bases matching TRBD1. This CDR3 contains 15 residues. J was trimmed by 2 bases and V by 7 bases; bases with no gene match: 5. From germline, CDR1 is MNHEY and CDR2 SMNVEV (reference sequence). The CDR3 sequence is CASTPTGGNTGELFF. CDR3 DNA: TGTGCCAGCACCCCCACAGGGGGCAACACCGGGGAGCTGTTTTTT.

V and J are TRBV6-5 and TRBJ1-3; no reliable D call. CDR1 and CDR2 (germline): MNHEY, SVGAGI. With 3 bases removed from V and 0 bases from J, the gap between germline ends came to 6 bases. The CDR3 runs to 14 residues. CDR3 amino acids: CASSYELSGNTIYF. CDR3 sequence (DNA): TGTGCCAGCAGTTATGAACTCTCTGGAAACACCATATATTTT.

V is TRBV7-9 and J is TRBJ2-7, with 10 bases lining up with TRBD2. Trimming took 7 bases from V and 2 from J; bases not matched to a gene: 5. CDR3 size: 14 residues. Germline CDR1 SEHNR, CDR2 FQNEAQ (reference sequence). The CDR3: CASKRTSGAYEQYF. Written as DNA, the CDR3 is TGTGCCAGCAAAAGGACTAGCGGCGCCTACGAGCAGTACTTC.

V gene TRBV30 combines with J gene TRBJ2-7; 11 bases agree with TRBD1. The V gene end was trimmed by 5 bases and the J gene end by 2 bases; junction bases not matched to a gene: 2. The CDR3 consists of 13 residues. Germline V gene sequence: CDR1 GTSNPN, CDR2 SVGIG (reference sequence). The CDR3 nucleotides are TGTGCCTGGGAGGGACAGGGGGCCTACGAGCAGTACTTC. Its translation is CAWEGQGAYEQYF.

V usage is TRBV19 and J usage is TRBJ1-2; possible D gene TRBD1, 6 bases. The ends were cut back, 5 bases at V and 4 bases at J, with 14 bases in the middle. CDR1 and CDR2 (germline): LNHDA, SQIVND (reference sequence). There are 14 residues in the CDR3. Here the CDR3 reads CASSAPTGTYGYTF. Here the CDR3 DNA reads TGTGCCAGTAGTGCCCCTACAGGGACCTATGGCTACACCTTC.

Worth noting for this clonotype: A much larger clonotype is one base distant, so this may be a read error. The rearrangement uses TRBV6-5 and TRBJ1-2, with D hard to call. Looked up from germline, CDR1 is MNHEY and CDR2 is SVGAGI. The CDR3 loop spans 13 amino acids. DNA of the CDR3: TGTGCCAGCAGTTCCGAGACTTCCTATGGCTACATCTTC. The encoded protein is CASSSETSYGYIF.

Comments on this clonotype: This may come from a read error, since a much larger clone is one base off. This sequence joins TRBV28 and TRBJ2-5, with 7 bases identical to TRBD2. The length of the CDR3 is 15 residues. CDR1 MDHEN and CDR2 SYDVKM come from the germline V gene. CDR3 DNA sequence: TGTGCCGGCAGTTTTGCGGGAGACAATCAAGAGACCCAGTACTTC. This translates into CAGSFAGDNQETQYF.